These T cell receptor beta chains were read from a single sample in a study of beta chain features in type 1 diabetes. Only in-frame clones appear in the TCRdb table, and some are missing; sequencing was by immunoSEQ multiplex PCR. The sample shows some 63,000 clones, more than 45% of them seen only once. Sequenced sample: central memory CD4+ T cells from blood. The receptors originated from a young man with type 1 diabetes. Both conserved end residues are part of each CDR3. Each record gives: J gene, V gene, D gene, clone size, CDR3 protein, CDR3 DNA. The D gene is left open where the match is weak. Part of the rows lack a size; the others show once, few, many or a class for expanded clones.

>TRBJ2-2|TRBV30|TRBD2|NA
CAWSVSQRGWTGELFF
TGTGCCTGGAGTGTAAGCCAGCGGGGTTGGACCGGGGAGCTGTTTTTT
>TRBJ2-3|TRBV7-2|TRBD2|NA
CASSSGPAGAADTQYF
TGTGCCAGCAGCTCGGGCCCCGCGGGAGCGGCAGATACGCAGTATTTT
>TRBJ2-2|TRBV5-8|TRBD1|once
CASRRQGGTGELFF
TGTGCCAGCAGGAGACAGGGGGGGACCGGGGAGCTGTTTTTT
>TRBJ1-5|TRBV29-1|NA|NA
CSVARDSNQPQHF
TGCAGCGTTGCCAGGGATAGCAATCAGCCCCAGCATTTT
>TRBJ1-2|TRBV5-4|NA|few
CASSLMGDYGYTF
TGTGCCAGCAGCTTAATGGGAGACTATGGCTACACCTTC
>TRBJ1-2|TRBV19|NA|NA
CASTPPVGANYGCTF
TGTGCCAGTACTCCTCCAGTGGGGGCTAACTATGGCTGCACCTTC
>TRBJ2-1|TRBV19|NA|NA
CASSIRQSYNEQFF
TGTGCCAGTAGTATTCGACAGAGCTACAATGAGCAGTTCTTC
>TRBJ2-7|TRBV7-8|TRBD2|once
CASSKRRTSDESYEQYF
TGTGCCAGCAGCAAGCGTCGAACTAGCGACGAGTCCTACGAGCAGTACTTC
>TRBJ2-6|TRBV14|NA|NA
CASSVPSSGANVLTF
TGTGCCAGCAGCGTTCCCTCGTCTGGGGCCAACGTCCTGACTTTC
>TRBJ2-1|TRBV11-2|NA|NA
CASSFTGNNEQFF
TGTGCCAGCAGCTTTACAGGGAACAATGAGCAGTTCTTC
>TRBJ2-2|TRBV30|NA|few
CAWSTGTRGTGELFF
TGTGCCTGGAGTACCGGGACGCGGGGCACCGGGGAGCTGTTTTTT
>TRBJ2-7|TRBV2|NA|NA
CASSRNRNGEQYF
TGTGCCAGCAGCAGGAACAGAAACGGCGAGCAGTACTTC
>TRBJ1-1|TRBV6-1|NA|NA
CASSTGVNTEAFF
TGTGCCAGCAGTACAGGTGTGAACACTGAAGCTTTCTTT
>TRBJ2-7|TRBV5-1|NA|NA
CASSLGQSSYEQYF
TGCGCCAGCAGCTTGGGACAGAGCTCCTACGAGCAGTACTTC
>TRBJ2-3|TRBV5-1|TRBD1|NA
CASSFNRGRDTQYF
TGCGCCAGCAGCTTCAACAGGGGGCGAGATACGCAGTATTTT
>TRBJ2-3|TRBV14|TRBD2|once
CASSQASGYRTDTQYF
TGTGCCAGCAGCCAGGCTAGCGGCTACCGCACAGATACGCAGTATTTT
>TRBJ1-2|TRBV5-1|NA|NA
CASSSDGKSGYTF
TGCGCCAGCAGCTCCGACGGGAAGTCTGGCTACACCTTC
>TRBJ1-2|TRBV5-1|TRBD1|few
CASSLEQGYGYTF
TGCGCCAGCAGCTTGGAACAGGGGTATGGCTACACCTTC
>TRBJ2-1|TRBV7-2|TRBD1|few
CASSHPPGTDNEQFF
TGTGCCAGCAGCCACCCGCCGGGGACAGACAATGAGCAGTTCTTC
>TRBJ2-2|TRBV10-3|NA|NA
CAISESRSELFF
TGTGCCATCAGTGAGTCGCGGTCGGAGCTGTTTTTT
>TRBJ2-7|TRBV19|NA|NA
CASSEPGRIYEQYF
TGTGCCAGTAGTGAGCCGGGGAGGATCTACGAGCAGTACTTC
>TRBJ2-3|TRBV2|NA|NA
CARSPGTDTQYF
TGTGCCAGAAGTCCTGGCACAGATACGCAGTATTTT
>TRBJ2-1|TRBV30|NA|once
CAWSPENEQFF
TGTGCCTGGAGTCCCGAGAATGAGCAGTTCTTC
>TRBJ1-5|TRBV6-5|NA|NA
CASSSPRASNQPQHF
TGTGCCAGCAGTTCCCCCAGGGCAAGCAATCAGCCCCAGCATTTT
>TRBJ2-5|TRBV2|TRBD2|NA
CASSELAGGQYQETQYF
TGTGCCAGCAGTGAACTAGCGGGAGGACAGTACCAAGAGACCCAGTACTTC
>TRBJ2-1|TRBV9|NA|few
CASSVVSSSYNEQFF
TGTGCCAGCAGCGTAGTTTCTAGCTCCTACAATGAGCAGTTCTTC
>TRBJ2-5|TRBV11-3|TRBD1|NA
CASSHRTGAEETQYF
TGTGCCAGCAGCCACCGGACAGGGGCGGAGGAGACCCAGTACTTC
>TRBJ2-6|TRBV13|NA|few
CASSLGSGANVLTF
TGTGCCAGCAGCTTAGGAAGCGGGGCCAACGTCCTGACTTTC
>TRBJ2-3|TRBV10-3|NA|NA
CAIKRRDTDTQYF
TGTGCCATCAAAAGGAGGGACACAGATACGCAGTATTTT
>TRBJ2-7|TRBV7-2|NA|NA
CASSLDQYEQYF
TGTGCCAGCAGCTTAGATCAGTACGAGCAGTACTTC
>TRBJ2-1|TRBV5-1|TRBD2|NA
CASSLDPGGITNEQFF
TGCGCCAGCAGCTTGGACCCGGGGGGGATAACCAATGAGCAGTTCTTC
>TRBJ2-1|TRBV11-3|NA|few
CASSTQGIYNEQFF
TGTGCCAGCAGCACACAGGGAATCTACAATGAGCAGTTCTTC
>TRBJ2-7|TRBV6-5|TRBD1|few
CASSSPGTGYEQYF
TGTGCCAGCAGTTCGCCCGGGACAGGCTACGAGCAGTACTTC
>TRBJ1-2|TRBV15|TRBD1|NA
CATRRMDRGDYGYTF
TGTGCCACCCGGAGGATGGACAGGGGGGACTATGGCTACACCTTC
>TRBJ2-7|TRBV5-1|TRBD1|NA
CASSIAGQGAGEQYF
TGCGCCAGCAGCATTGCAGGACAGGGGGCGGGTGAGCAGTACTTC
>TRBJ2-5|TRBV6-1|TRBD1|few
CASIMTGLETQYF
TGTGCCAGCATTATGACAGGGTTGGAGACCCAGTACTTC
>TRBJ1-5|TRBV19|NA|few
CASINQAAGVGNQPQHF
TGTGCCAGTATTAATCAGGCCGCCGGTGTGGGCAATCAGCCCCAGCATTTT
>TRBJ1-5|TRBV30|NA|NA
CAWSLGEVYQPQHF
TGTGCCTGGAGCCTCGGGGAGGTTTATCAGCCCCAGCATTTT
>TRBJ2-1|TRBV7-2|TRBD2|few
CASSRTSGGANEQFF
TGTGCCAGCAGCCGGACTAGCGGGGGGGCCAATGAGCAGTTCTTC
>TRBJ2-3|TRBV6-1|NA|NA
CASSPVATDTQYF
TGTGCCAGCAGCCCAGTCGCCACAGATACGCAGTATTTT
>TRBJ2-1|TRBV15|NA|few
CATAPSFVGEQFF
TGTGCCACCGCGCCTAGCTTTGTGGGTGAGCAGTTCTTC
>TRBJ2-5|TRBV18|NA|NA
CASSPPFSPAQYF
TGTGCCAGCTCACCACCGTTTTCTCCGGCCCAGTACTTC
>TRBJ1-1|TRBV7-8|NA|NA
CASTRTFEGGEAFF
TGTGCCAGCACCCGGACCTTCGAAGGAGGTGAAGCTTTCTTT
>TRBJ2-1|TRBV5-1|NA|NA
CASSSGRGPLYNEQFF
TGCGCCAGCAGCTCTGGGCGGGGGCCCTTATACAATGAGCAGTTCTTC
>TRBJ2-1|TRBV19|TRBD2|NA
CASSTTSGYNNEQFF
TGTGCCAGTAGTACGACTAGCGGCTATAACAATGAGCAGTTCTTC
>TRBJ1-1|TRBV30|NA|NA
CAWSPGAARGTEAFF
TGTGCCTGGAGCCCTGGGGCGGCACGGGGGACTGAAGCTTTCTTT
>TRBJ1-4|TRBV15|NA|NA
CATSRDQGNEKLFF
TGTGCCACCAGCAGAGATCAGGGAAATGAAAAACTGTTTTTT
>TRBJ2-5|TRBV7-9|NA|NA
CASRLDNQETQYF
TGTGCCAGCAGACTGGACAACCAAGAGACCCAGTACTTC
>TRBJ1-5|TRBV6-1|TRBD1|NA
CASSDRSGTGGQPQHF
TGTGCCAGCAGTGACCGATCCGGGACAGGGGGACAGCCCCAGCATTTT
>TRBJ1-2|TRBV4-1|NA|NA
CASSQDWSALYGYTF
TGCGCCAGCAGCCAAGACTGGTCAGCGCTCTATGGCTACACCTTC
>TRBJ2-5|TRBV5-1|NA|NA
CASSLATGIGETQYF
TGCGCCAGCAGCTTGGCTACAGGGATTGGAGAGACCCAGTACTTC
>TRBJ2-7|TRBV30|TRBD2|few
CAWRRTSDSSYEQYF
TGTGCCTGGAGGCGGACTAGCGACAGCTCCTACGAGCAGTACTTC
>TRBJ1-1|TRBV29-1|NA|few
CSVVGDNLNTEAFF
TGCAGCGTTGTGGGGGACAACCTGAACACTGAAGCTTTCTTT
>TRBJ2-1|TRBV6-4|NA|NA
CASRPSQGHNEQFF
TGTGCCAGCAGGCCTAGCCAGGGGCACAATGAGCAGTTCTTC
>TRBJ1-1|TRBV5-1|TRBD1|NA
CASSRGGGEGANTEAFF
TGCGCCAGCAGTCGCGGAGGGGGCGAGGGGGCGAACACTGAAGCTTTCTTT
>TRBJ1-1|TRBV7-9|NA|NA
CASSFSGTNTEAFF
TGTGCCAGCAGCTTTTCAGGGACAAACACTGAAGCTTTCTTT
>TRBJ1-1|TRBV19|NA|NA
CASSTPGGATLEAFF
TGTGCCAGTAGTACCCCGGGAGGGGCCACCCTTGAAGCTTTCTTT